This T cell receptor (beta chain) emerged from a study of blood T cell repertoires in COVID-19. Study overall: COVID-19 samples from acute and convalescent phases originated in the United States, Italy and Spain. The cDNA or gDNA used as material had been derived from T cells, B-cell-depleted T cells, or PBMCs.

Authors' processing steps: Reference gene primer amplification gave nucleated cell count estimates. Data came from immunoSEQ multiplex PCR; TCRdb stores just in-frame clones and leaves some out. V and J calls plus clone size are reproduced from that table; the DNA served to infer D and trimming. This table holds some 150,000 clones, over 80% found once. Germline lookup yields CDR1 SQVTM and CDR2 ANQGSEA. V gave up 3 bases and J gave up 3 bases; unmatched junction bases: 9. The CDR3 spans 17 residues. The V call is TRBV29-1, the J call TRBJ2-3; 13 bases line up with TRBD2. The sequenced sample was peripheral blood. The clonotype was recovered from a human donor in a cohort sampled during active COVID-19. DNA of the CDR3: TGCAGCGTTGATAAACCGGGACTAGCGGGACCGACAGATACGCAGTATTTT. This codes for CSVDKPGLAGPTDTQYF.